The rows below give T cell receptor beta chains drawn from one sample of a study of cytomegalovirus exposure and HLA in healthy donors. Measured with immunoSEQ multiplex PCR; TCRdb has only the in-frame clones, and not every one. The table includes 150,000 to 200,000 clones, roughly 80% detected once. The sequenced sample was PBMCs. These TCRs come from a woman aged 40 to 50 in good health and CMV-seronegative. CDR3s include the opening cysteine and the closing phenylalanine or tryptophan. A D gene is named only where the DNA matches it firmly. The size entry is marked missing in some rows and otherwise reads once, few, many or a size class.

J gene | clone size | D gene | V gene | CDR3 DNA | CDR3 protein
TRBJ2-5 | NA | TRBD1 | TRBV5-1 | TGCGCCAGCAGCTCGGCCGCCAGGGGGCTAGAGACCCAGTACTTC | CASSSAARGLETQYF
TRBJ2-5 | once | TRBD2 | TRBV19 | TGTGCCAGTAGTGGGCTAGCGGGGTTCCAAGAGACCCAGTACTTC | CASSGLAGFQETQYF
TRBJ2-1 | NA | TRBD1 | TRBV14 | TGTGCCAGCAGCCAAGTTGGCCCGGGACAGGGGCCCGATGAGCAGTTCTTC | CASSQVGPGQGPDEQFF
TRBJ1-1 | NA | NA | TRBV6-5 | TGTGCCAGCTCTAGGGGGGGTCGGGTAGCTTTCTTT | CASSRGGRVAFF
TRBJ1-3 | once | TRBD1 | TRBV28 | TGTGCCATCAGGGGGCCTGGAAACACCATATATTTT | CAIRGPGNTIYF
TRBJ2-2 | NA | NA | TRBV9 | TGTGCCAGCAGCGTAGCGGGACTTACTGTCACCGGGGAGCTGTTTTTT | CASSVAGLTVTGELFF
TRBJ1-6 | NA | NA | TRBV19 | TGTGCCAGTAAGGGGACATCGGGATCACCCCTCCACTTT | CASKGTSGSPLHF
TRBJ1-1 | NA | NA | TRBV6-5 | TGTGCCAGCAGTTCTGGGGCCACTGAAGCTTTCTTT | CASSSGATEAFF
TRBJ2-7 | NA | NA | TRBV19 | TGTGCCAGTAGTTTGACAGATACCTACGAGCAGTACTTC | CASSLTDTYEQYF
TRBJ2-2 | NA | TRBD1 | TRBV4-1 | TGCGCCAGCAGCCCTCGACAGGGTCCGAGACGCCACAACACCGGGGAGCTGTTTTTT | CASSPRQGPRRHNTGELFF
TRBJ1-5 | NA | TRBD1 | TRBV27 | TGTGCCAGCAGTCACGGGACAGCCACGCCCCAGCATTTT | CASSHGTATPQHF
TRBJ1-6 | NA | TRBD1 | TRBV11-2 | TGTGCCAGCAGCGGGGGACAGGGGGTTTCACCCCTCCACTTT | CASSGGQGVSPLHF
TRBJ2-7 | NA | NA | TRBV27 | TGTGCCAGCAGTTTATCGGGGGGAAGGTTAAGGGTCCCATCCTCCTACGAGCAGTACTTC | CASSLSGGRLRVPSSYEQYF
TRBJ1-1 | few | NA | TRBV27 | TGTGCCAGCAGTTTACAGGGTTACACTGAAGCTTTCTTT | CASSLQGYTEAFF
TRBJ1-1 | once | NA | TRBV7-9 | TGTGCCAGCAGCGCCGTTACAGGGAACACTGAAGCTTTCTTT | CASSAVTGNTEAFF
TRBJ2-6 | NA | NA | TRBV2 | TGTGCCAGCAGAGAGAGGGCAGGTTCTGGGGCCAACGTCCTGACTTTC | CASRERAGSGANVLTF
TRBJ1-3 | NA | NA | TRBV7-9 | TGTGCCAGCAGCTCATCGGGACATCAAAACACCATATATTTT | CASSSSGHQNTIYF
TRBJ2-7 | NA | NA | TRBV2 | TGTGCCAGCACCCCACAGGGCGTCCACGAGCAGTACTTC | CASTPQGVHEQYF
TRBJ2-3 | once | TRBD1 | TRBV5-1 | TGCGCCAGCAGCTTGGGGATAGGGGGCCAAGATACGCAGTATTTT | CASSLGIGGQDTQYF
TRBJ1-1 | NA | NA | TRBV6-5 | TGTGCCAGCAGTTACGGTTTTAGAGGCACTGAAGCTTTCTTT | CASSYGFRGTEAFF
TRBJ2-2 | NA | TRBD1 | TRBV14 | TGTGCCAGCAGCCGTCAGGGACAGTCGATGATCACCGGGGAGCTGTTTTTT | CASSRQGQSMITGELFF
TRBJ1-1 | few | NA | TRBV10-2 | TGCGCCAGCAGTGAGAGAGGGTGGAGCACTGAAGCTTTCTTT | CASSERGWSTEAFF
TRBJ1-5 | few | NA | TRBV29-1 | TGCAGCGCGAAGGGGTTTGACAATCAGCCCCAGCATTTT | CSAKGFDNQPQHF
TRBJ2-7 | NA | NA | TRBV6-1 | TGTGCCAGCAGTGGACAGGTTAAGTACGAGCAGTACTTC | CASSGQVKYEQYF
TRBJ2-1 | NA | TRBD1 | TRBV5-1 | TGCGCCAGCAGCACCGGACAGGGGTATGAGCAGTTCTTC | CASSTGQGYEQFF
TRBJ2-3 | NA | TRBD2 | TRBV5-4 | TGTGCCAGCAGCTTGGCTAGCGGGGGAACAGATACGCAGTATTTT | CASSLASGGTDTQYF
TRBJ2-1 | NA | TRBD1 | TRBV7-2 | TGTGCCAGCAGCTTAAACAGACAGGGGGAGTTCTTC | CASSLNRQGEFF
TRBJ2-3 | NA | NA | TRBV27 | TGTGCCAGCAGTTTGGGCAGTGTTTCGGATACGCAGTATTTT | CASSLGSVSDTQYF